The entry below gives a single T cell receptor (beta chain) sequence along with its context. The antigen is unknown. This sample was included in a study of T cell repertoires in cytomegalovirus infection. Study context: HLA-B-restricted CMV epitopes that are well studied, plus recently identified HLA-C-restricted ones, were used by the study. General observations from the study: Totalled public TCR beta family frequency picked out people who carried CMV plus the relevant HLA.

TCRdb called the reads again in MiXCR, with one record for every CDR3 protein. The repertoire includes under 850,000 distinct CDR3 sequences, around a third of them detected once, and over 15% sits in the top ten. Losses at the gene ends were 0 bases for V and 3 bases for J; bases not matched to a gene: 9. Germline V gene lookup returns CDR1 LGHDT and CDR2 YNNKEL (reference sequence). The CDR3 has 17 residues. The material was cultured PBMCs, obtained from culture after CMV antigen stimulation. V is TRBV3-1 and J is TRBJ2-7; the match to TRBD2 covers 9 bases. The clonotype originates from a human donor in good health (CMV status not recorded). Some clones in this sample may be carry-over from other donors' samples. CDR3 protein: CASSQDTAGGVRYEQYF. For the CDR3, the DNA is TGTGCCAGCAGCCAAGATACAGCGGGGGGTGTGCGCTACGAGCAGTACTTC.